This T cell receptor beta chain was captured in a study of shared clonotypes between healthy human individuals. Study-level findings and limits: Sequencing depth was predicted to influence how clonotypes are shared among donors.

The CDR3 spans 12 residues. The germline V and J ends were trimmed by 5 bases and 1 base, with 9 bases remaining between them. Per germline, CDR1 GTSNPN and CDR2 SVGIG (reference sequence). Naive CD8 isolation took CD45RO-negative cells positively selected for CCR7 and excluded terminally differentiated effector memory CD45RA+ cells. TCRdb keeps only in-frame clones here, not all; method: immunoSEQ multiplex PCR. This sample carries about 1,800,000 clones, over 85% of them seen once, and the ten largest clones take 1% to 1.5%. A word on this clone: Antigen specificity is unknown.

The rearrangement links TRBV30 to TRBJ2-7, with D possibly being TRBD2 (5 bases). The sequenced sample was naive CD8+ T cells sorted from blood. The TCR sequence derives from a young man in good health. The CDR3 coding sequence is TGTGCCTGGTCTAGCTTATCCTACGAGCAGTACTTC. Protein product: CAWSSLSYEQYF.